Listed below are T cell receptor beta chains from one sample, sequenced in a study of memory CD4+ T cells and cytomegalovirus serostatus. Measured with immunoSEQ multiplex PCR; TCRdb has only the in-frame clones, and not every one. The data contain under 50,000 clones, 74% of them singletons. Specimen: memory CD4+ T cells from blood. The origin of the receptors is an adult in good health and CMV-seropositive. The CDR3 runs from the conserved cysteine through the conserved F or W. The D gene is left open where the match is weak. The size of a clone is reported for some rows only, either as once, few or many, or as a class for expanded clones.

CDR3 protein,CDR3 DNA,J gene,clone size,D gene,V gene
CASSEYQGGDSPLHF,TGTGCCAGCAGTGAATATCAGGGCGGCGATTCACCCCTCCACTTT,TRBJ1-6,-,-,TRBV25-1
CASRSDSWGTEAFF,TGTGCCAGCAGGAGCGACAGTTGGGGGACTGAAGCTTTCTTT,TRBJ1-1,once,-,TRBV2
CASSLQGQDTQYF,TGCGCCAGCAGCCTTCAGGGTCAAGATACGCAGTATTTT,TRBJ2-3,-,-,TRBV4-1
CASSLGWGGDGYTF,TGTGCCAGCAGCTTAGGTTGGGGAGGCGATGGCTACACCTTC,TRBJ1-2,-,-,TRBV11-2
CASSYDQTGGVEKLFF,TGTGCCAGCAGCTACGACCAGACAGGGGGGGTTGAAAAACTGTTTTTT,TRBJ1-4,few,TRBD1,TRBV27
CASSLVGQGSFTYNSPLHF,TGCGCCAGCAGCTTGGTGGGACAGGGGTCTTTCACCTATAATTCACCCCTCCACTTT,TRBJ1-6,-,TRBD1,TRBV5-1
CSGVQAMVYNEQFF,TGCAGCGGCGTACAGGCTATGGTGTACAATGAGCAGTTCTTC,TRBJ2-1,once,-,TRBV29-1
CASSKATGASNQPQHF,TGTGCCAGCAGCAAGGCGACAGGGGCGAGCAATCAGCCCCAGCATTTT,TRBJ1-5,once,-,TRBV21-1
CASSGTGGGQPQHF,TGTGCCAGCAGCGGGACAGGGGGAGGTCAGCCCCAGCATTTT,TRBJ1-5,-,TRBD1,TRBV7-2
CASSEGRQGTF,TGTGCCAGCAGTGAAGGCCGACAGGGAACCTTC,TRBJ1-2,once,TRBD1,TRBV2
CASSLLAQQETQYF,TGTGCCAGCAGCTTACTAGCGCAGCAAGAGACCCAGTACTTC,TRBJ2-5,few,-,TRBV7-2
CASSRKGAYGYTF,TGTGCCAGCAGCCGCAAGGGGGCCTATGGCTACACCTTC,TRBJ1-2,-,TRBD1,TRBV6-5
CATSSPTRERGNNEQFF,TGTGCCACCAGCAGTCCCACGAGGGAGCGGGGGAACAATGAGCAGTTCTTC,TRBJ2-1,-,TRBD2,TRBV15
CASTRDSREGYTF,TGTGCCAGTACCAGGGACAGTCGGGAAGGCTACACCTTC,TRBJ1-2,once,TRBD1,TRBV19
CASSIDGTQNAYEQYF,TGTGCCAGTAGTATAGACGGGACGCAGAACGCCTACGAGCAGTACTTC,TRBJ2-7,few,-,TRBV19
CASSLDPPGEQYF,TGTGCCAGCAGCTTAGATCCCCCAGGCGAGCAGTACTTC,TRBJ2-7,-,-,TRBV11-3
CASSSAGAASSYEQYF,TGTGCCAGCAGCTCCGCCGGGGCCGCCAGCTCCTACGAGCAGTACTTC,TRBJ2-7,-,-,TRBV5-6
CASSLNDRNYGYTF,TGTGCCAGCAGCTTAAACGACAGGAACTATGGCTACACCTTC,TRBJ1-2,once,-,TRBV7-9
CASSSLTAGEKLFF,TGTGCCAGCAGCTCACTGACAGCAGGGGAAAAACTGTTTTTT,TRBJ1-4,-,-,TRBV7-9
CASRSAGGLNTEAFF,TGCGCCAGCAGGTCGGCAGGGGGTCTTAACACTGAAGCTTTCTTT,TRBJ1-1,-,TRBD1,TRBV5-1
CAVYPGDGYIQYF,TGTGCCGTCTATCCAGGGGACGGATACATTCAGTACTTC,TRBJ2-4,once,-,TRBV10-3
CASTARGGNSYEQYF,TGTGCCAGCACCGCCCGGGGGGGGAACTCCTACGAGCAGTACTTC,TRBJ2-7,-,TRBD2,TRBV5-4
CASSLDGSSNIQYF,TGTGCCAGCAGCTTAGATGGGTCGAGTAACATTCAGTACTTC,TRBJ2-4,-,-,TRBV7-2
CASSIDLSGDSNYGYTF,TGTGCCAGTAGTATAGATCTATCCGGGGACTCTAACTATGGCTACACCTTC,TRBJ1-2,-,-,TRBV19
CASSLSGNTIYF,TGTGCCAGCTCACTCTCTGGAAACACCATATATTTT,TRBJ1-3,-,-,TRBV18
CASSLSDRGVYGYTF,TGTGCCAGCAGTTTGTCGGACAGGGGGGTTTATGGCTACACCTTC,TRBJ1-2,-,TRBD1,TRBV28
CASSYSMQVIGEKLFF,TGTGCCAGCAGTTACTCGATGCAGGTGATAGGGGAAAAACTGTTTTTT,TRBJ1-4,few,-,TRBV6-6
CAISESGGQLGSPLHF,TGTGCCATCAGTGAGTCGGGAGGACAACTGGGTTCACCCCTCCACTTT,TRBJ1-6,-,-,TRBV10-3
CASSPMDRSISPLHF,TGTGCCAGCAGCCCCATGGACAGGTCCATTTCACCCCTCCACTTT,TRBJ1-6,-,TRBD1,TRBV7-9
CAMRSAQENIQYF,TGTGCCATGCGATCGGCCCAAGAAAACATTCAGTACTTC,TRBJ2-4,-,-,TRBV10-3
CASSMPPSATGNQPQHF,TGTGCCAGTAGTATGCCACCGTCGGCTACGGGAAATCAGCCCCAGCATTTT,TRBJ1-5,few,-,TRBV19
CASSPLSVDEQFF,TGTGCCAGCAGCCCTCTGTCGGTCGATGAGCAGTTCTTC,TRBJ2-1,-,-,TRBV11-2
CSALAWADYEQYF,TGCAGCGCCCTGGCGTGGGCTGACTACGAGCAGTACTTC,TRBJ2-7,-,-,TRBV29-1
CASTLQGQTEKLFF,TGTGCCAGCACCTTACAGGGCCAAACAGAAAAACTGTTTTTT,TRBJ1-4,-,-,TRBV6-1
CASSPGRGRVNF,TGTGCCAGCAGCCCCGGACGGGGCAGGGTGAACTTC,TRBJ2-7,-,-,TRBV6-5
CASRGQYNEKLFF,TGTGCCAGCAGAGGACAGTATAATGAAAAACTGTTTTTT,TRBJ1-4,-,-,TRBV2
CASSRPSDGGTEAFF,TGTGCCAGCTCACGCCCTAGTGACGGGGGCACTGAAGCTTTCTTT,TRBJ1-1,-,-,TRBV18
CASSLEDRGDGYTF,TGTGCCAGCAGCTTAGAGGACAGGGGAGATGGCTACACCTTC,TRBJ1-2,-,TRBD1,TRBV7-9
CSVGPQGDGTGELFF,TGCAGCGTTGGACCACAGGGGGACGGCACCGGGGAGCTGTTTTTT,TRBJ2-2,once,TRBD1,TRBV29-1
CASSLALAGGPGEQYF,TGTGCCAGCAGCTTAGCGCTTGCGGGGGGACCCGGCGAGCAGTACTTC,TRBJ2-7,-,TRBD2,TRBV7-2
CASSSSSGGAYNEQFF,TGTGCCAGCAGCTCCTCTAGCGGGGGGGCCTACAATGAGCAGTTCTTC,TRBJ2-1,-,TRBD2,TRBV7-2
CASSQNAGGNSPLHF,TGTGCCAGCAGCCAAAACGCAGGGGGGAATTCACCCCTCCACTTT,TRBJ1-6,-,TRBD1,TRBV4-2
CASSPEPYGEKLFF,TGTGCCAGCAGTCCCGAACCGTACGGTGAAAAACTGTTTTTT,TRBJ1-4,-,-,TRBV28
CASSIQAESYEQYF,TGTGCCAGTAGTATCCAGGCCGAATCCTACGAGCAGTACTTC,TRBJ2-7,-,-,TRBV19
CASSLRASELGELFF,TGTGCCAGCAGCTTGAGAGCGAGCGAACTCGGGGAGCTGTTTTTT,TRBJ2-2,-,-,TRBV7-2
CASSPGTGEVDGYTF,TGCGCCAGCAGCCCCGGGACAGGGGAAGTAGATGGCTACACCTTC,TRBJ1-2,-,TRBD1,TRBV5-1
CAGIDNEQFF,TGTGCCGGGATAGACAATGAGCAGTTCTTC,TRBJ2-1,-,-,TRBV30
CASSREARTEAFF,TGTGCTAGTAGCAGGGAGGCCAGGACTGAAGCTTTCTTT,TRBJ1-1,-,-,TRBV12-5
CSASHGGPQHF,TGCAGTGCTAGTCACGGTGGGCCCCAGCATTTT,TRBJ1-5,once,-,TRBV20-1
CASSWTGGSNTGELFF,TGTGCCAGCAGCTGGACAGGGGGTTCGAACACCGGGGAGCTGTTTTTT,TRBJ2-2,-,TRBD1,TRBV11-1
CASRGNRLGGGYGYTF,TGTGCCAGCAGGGGGAACCGTTTAGGGGGCGGCTATGGCTACACCTTC,TRBJ1-2,-,TRBD1,TRBV6-6
CASSSRRETQYF,TGTGCCAGCAGCTCACGCCGAGAGACCCAGTACTTC,TRBJ2-5,-,-,TRBV5-4